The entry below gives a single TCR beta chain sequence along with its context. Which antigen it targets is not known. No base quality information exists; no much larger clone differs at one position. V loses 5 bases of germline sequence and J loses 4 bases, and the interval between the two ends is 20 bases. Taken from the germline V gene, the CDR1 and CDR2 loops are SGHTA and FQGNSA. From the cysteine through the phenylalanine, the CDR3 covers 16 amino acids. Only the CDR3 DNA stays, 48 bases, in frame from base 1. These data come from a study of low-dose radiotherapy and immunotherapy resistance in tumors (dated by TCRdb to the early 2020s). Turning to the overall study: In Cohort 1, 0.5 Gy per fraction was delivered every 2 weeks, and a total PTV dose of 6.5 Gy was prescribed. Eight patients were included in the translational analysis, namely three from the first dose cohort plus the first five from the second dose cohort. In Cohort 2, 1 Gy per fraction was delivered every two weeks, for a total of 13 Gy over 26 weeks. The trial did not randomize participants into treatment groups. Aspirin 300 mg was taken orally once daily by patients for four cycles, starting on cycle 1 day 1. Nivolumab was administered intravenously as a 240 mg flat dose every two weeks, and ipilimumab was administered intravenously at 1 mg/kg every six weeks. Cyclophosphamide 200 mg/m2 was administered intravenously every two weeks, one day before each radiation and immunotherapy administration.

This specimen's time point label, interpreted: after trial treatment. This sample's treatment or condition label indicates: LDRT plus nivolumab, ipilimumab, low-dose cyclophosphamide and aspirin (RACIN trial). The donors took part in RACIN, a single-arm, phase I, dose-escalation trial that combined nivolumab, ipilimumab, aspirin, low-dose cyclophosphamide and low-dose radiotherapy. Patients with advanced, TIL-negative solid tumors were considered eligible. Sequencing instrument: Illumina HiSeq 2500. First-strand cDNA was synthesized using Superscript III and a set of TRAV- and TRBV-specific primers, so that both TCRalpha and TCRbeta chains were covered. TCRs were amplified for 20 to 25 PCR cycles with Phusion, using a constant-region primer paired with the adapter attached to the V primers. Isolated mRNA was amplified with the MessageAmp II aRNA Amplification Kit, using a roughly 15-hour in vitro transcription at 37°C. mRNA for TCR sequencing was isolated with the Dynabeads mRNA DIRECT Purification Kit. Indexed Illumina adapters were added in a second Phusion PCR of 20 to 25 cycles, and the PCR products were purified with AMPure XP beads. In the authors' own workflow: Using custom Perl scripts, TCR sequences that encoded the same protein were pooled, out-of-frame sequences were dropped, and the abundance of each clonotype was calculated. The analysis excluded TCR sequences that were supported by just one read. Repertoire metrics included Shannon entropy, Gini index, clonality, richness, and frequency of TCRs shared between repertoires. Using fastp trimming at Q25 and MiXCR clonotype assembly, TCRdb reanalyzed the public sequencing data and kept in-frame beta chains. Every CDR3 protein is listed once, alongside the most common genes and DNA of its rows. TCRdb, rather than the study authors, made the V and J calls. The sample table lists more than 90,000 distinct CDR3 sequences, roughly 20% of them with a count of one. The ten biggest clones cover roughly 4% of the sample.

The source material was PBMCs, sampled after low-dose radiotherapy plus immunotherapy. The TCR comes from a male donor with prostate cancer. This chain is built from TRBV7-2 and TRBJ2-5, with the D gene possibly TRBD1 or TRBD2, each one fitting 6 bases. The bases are TGTGCCAGCAGCCCCAGTCTCGGGGGCAGAGGAGAGACCCAGTACTTC. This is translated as CASSPSLGGRGETQYF.